This entry lists 15 T cell receptor beta chains sequenced from one sample in a study of blood T cell repertoires in COVID-19. Sequenced by immunoSEQ multiplex PCR; TCRdb stores in-frame clones only, minus some. The top ten hold approximately 4% of the sample, which has more than 200,000 clones, 70% to 85% seen once. Sequencing was carried out using peripheral blood. All receptors derive from a woman aged 40 to 55 with active or convalescent COVID-19.

The chain has TRBV30 and TRBJ1-2; D unclear. This CDR3 spans 13 amino acids. Germline values: CDR1 GTSNPN, CDR2 SVGIG (reference sequence). Trimming took off 3 bases at V and 6 bases at J, with 14 bases between the two ends. The CDR3 is CAWRVVPADGYTF. CDR3 nucleotides: TGTGCCTGGAGGGTAGTACCCGCCGATGGCTACACCTTC.

Turning to this clone: Other DNA sequences in this sample translate to the same CDR3. For the CDR3, the DNA is TGTGCCAGCAGCTTATTAACCGGGGAGCTGTTTTTT. Translating gives CASSLLTGELFF. This sequence joins TRBV7-9 and TRBJ2-2; D ambiguous. Deletions cut 2 bases from V and 5 bases from J, with 3 bases between. Germline V gene data show CDR1 as SEHNR and CDR2 as FQNEAQ (reference sequence). The CDR3 is made up of 12 amino acids.

J is TRBJ2-2 and V is TRBV28; the match to TRBD1 covers 7 bases. V dropped 4 bases and J dropped 3; count of bases not matched to a gene: 5. The germline CDR1 and CDR2 sequences are MDHEN and SYDVKM. There are 15 residues in the CDR3. This CDR3 is CASSSLTGYTGELFF. The CDR3 bases are TGTGCCAGCAGTTCACTGACAGGGTACACCGGGGAGCTGTTTTTT.

A single count supports this clone. The chain links TRBV18 to TRBJ1-1, with 10 bases aligning to TRBD1. The CDR3 contains 17 residues. V dropped 2 bases and J dropped 0; count of bases not matched to a gene: 6. The germline gives CDR1 KGHSH, CDR2 LQKENI. For the CDR3, the DNA is TGTGCCAGCTCACCAGGGACAGGGGCGGGCATGAACACTGAAGCTTTCTTT. The encoded protein is CASSPGTGAGMNTEAFF.

The chain joins TRBV7-8 to TRBJ2-2, with a weak D call TRBD2 (5 bases). V dropped 6 bases and J dropped 6 bases, with 8 bases sitting between them. Germline loops: CDR1 SGHVS, CDR2 FQNEAQ. The CDR3 is made up of 12 amino acids. The CDR3 DNA reads TGTGCCAGCAGGGTGAGGGCCGGGGAGCTGTTTTTT. This encodes CASRVRAGELFF.

The chain is built from TRBV29-1 and TRBJ1-2; TRBD1 aligns across 7 bases. The CDR3 is 11 amino acids. Looked up from germline, CDR1 is SQVTM and CDR2 is ANQGSEA. Germline trimming cut 5 bases from V and 14 bases from J; bases unmatched to any gene: 11. The CDR3 sequence is CSVLVQETGTF. CDR3 DNA: TGCAGCGTTTTGGTACAGGAGACAGGGACCTTC.

This chain connects TRBV5-4 to TRBJ2-7; a possible D gene is TRBD1 (7 bases). From germline, CDR1 is SGHNT and CDR2 YYREEE (reference sequence). V lost 2 bases and J lost 9, with 21 bases in between. The CDR3 is 15 amino acids. CDR3 coding DNA: TGTGCCAGCAGCTTCTTTCGGCAGGGGGGTTCGCGGCAGTACTTC. Amino acids: CASSFFRQGGSRQYF.

J is TRBJ1-1 and V is TRBV28; 8 nucleotides agree with TRBD1. Looked up from germline, CDR1 is MDHEN and CDR2 is SYDVKM. This CDR3 spans 13 amino acids. V dropped 8 bases and J dropped 0; count of bases not matched to a gene: 2. The CDR3 region is CASGQGMNTEAFF. DNA for the CDR3: TGTGCCAGCGGACAGGGTATGAACACTGAAGCTTTCTTT.

V is TRBV2 and J is TRBJ2-7, with D unresolved. The CDR3 spans 11 residues. Germline V lookup: CDR1 SNHLY, CDR2 FYNNEI. V was shortened by 5 bases and J by 4 bases, with 6 bases between the two germline ends. The CDR3 DNA is TGTGCCAGCAGTAAACTATACGAGCAGTACTTC. Its translation: CASSKLYEQYF.

This clone was detected a few times. The CDR3 nucleotides are TGTGCCAGCTCACCTAAGACCTTTACAGGGCTGAACACTGAAGCTTTCTTT. This translates into CASSPKTFTGLNTEAFF. V is TRBV18 and J is TRBJ1-1; possible D gene TRBD1, 6 bases. V was shortened by 3 bases and J by 0 bases, with 17 bases between the two germline ends. The CDR3 loop spans 17 amino acids. Germline CDR1 reads KGHSH; CDR2 reads LQKENI.

The chain employs TRBV7-5 and TRBJ1-6; the table's D call, TRBD1, has no DNA check behind it. TRBV7-5 is termed a pseudogene. CDR3 size: 16 residues. CDR3 residues: CVRSPRTVSYNSPLHF. The CDR3 nucleotides are TGTGTCAGAAGCCCCCGGACAGTCTCCTATAATTCACCCCTCCACTTT.

This clone appeared a few times. The rearrangement links TRBV27 to TRBJ2-2; 10 nucleotides align to TRBD1. Germline V CDR1 and CDR2: MNHEY, SMNVEV (reference sequence). The CDR3 loop spans 17 amino acids. The V gene end was trimmed by 4 bases and the J gene end by 0 bases; junction bases not matched to a gene: 5. This CDR3 reads CASSSDRGYANTGELFF. As DNA, the CDR3 is TGTGCCAGCAGTTCGGACAGGGGGTACGCGAACACCGGGGAGCTGTTTTTT.

This chain uses TRBV30 with TRBJ2-7, with 8 bases aligning to TRBD1. Germline V gives CDR1 GTSNPN, CDR2 SVGIG (reference sequence). Trimming cost V 3 bases and J 5 bases; bases outside gene matches: 9. The CDR3 runs 14 residues. In DNA form, the CDR3 reads TGTGCCTGGAGCTATGGCAGGGGGCGACACGAGCAGTACTTC. It translates to CAWSYGRGRHEQYF. Variable domain in full (rest from reference TRBV30 and TRBJ2-7): SQTIHQWPATLVQPVGSPLSLECTVEGTSNPNLYWYRQAAGRGLQLLFYSVGIGQISSEVPQNLSASRPQDRQFILSSKKLLLSDSGFYLCAWSYGRGRHEQYFGPGTRLTVT.

Comment on this clone: The sample has other DNA sequences that encode this CDR3 too. The chain carries TRBV5-4 and TRBJ2-1; perhaps TRBD1 as D (7 bases). The CDR3 consists of 15 residues. Germline V lookup: CDR1 SGHNT, CDR2 YYREEE (reference sequence). Trimming removed 0 bases from V and 3 bases from J, with 10 bases in between. CDR3 sequence: CASSLGQGGYNEQFF. In DNA, the CDR3 is TGTGCCAGCAGCTTGGGGCAGGGGGGCTACAATGAGCAGTTCTTC.

The chain uses TRBV9 and TRBJ2-2; TRBD2 agrees at 9 bases. The V gene end was trimmed by 1 base and the J gene end by 4 bases; junction bases not matched to a gene: 2. The CDR3 extends over 15 amino acids. Per germline, CDR1 SGDLS and CDR2 YYNGEE. CDR3 region: CASSVTGLATGELFF. CDR3 in DNA: TGTGCCAGCAGCGTAACGGGACTAGCCACCGGGGAGCTGTTTTTT.